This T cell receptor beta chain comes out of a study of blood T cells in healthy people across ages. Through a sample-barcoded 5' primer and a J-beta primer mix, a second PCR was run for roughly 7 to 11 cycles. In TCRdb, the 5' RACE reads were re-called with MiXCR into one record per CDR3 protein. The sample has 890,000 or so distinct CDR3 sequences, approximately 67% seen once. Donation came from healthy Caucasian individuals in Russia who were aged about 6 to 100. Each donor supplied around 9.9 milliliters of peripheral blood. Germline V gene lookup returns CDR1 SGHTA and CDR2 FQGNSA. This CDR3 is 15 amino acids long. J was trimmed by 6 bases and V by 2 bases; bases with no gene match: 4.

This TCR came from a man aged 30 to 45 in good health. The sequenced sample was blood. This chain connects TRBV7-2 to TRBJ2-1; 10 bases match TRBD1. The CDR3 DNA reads TGTGCCAGCAGCTTACGACAGGGGGCTGGCAATGAGCAGTTCTTC. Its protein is CASSLRQGAGNEQFF.